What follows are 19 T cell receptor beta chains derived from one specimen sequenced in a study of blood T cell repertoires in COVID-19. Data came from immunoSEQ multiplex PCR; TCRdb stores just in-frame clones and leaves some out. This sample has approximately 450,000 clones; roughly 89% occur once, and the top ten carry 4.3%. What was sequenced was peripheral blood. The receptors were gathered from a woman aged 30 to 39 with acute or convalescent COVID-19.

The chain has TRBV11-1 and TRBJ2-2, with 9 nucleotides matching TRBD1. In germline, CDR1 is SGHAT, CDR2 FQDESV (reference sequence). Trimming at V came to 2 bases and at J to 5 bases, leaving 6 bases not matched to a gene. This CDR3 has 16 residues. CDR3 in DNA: TGTGCCAGCAGCTTACCGACAGGGGGACGAACCGGGGAGCTGTTTTTT. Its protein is CASSLPTGGRTGELFF.

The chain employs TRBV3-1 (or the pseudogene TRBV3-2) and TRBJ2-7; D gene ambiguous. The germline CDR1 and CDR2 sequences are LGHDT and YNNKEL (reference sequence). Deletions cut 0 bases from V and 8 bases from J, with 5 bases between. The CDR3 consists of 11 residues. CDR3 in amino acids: CASSQDLQQYF. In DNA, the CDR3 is TGTGCCAGCAGCCAAGATCTCCAGCAGTACTTC.

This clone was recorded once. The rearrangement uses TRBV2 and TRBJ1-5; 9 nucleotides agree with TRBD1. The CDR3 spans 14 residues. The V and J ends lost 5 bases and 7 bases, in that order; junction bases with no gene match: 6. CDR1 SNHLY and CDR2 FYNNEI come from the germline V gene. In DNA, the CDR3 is TGTGCCAGCAGTAGGGACAGGGACGGGCAGCCCCAGCATTTT. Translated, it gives CASSRDRDGQPQHF.

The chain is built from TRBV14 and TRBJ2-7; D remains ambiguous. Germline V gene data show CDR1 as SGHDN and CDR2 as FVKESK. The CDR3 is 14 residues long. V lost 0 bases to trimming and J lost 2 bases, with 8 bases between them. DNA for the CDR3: TGTGCCAGCAGCCAAGATCCCCTACCCTACGAGCAGTACTTC. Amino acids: CASSQDPLPYEQYF.

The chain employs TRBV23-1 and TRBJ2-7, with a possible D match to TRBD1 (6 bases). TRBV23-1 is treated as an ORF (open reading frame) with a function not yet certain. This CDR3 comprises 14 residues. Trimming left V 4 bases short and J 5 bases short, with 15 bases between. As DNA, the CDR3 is TGCGCCAGCAGTCTCGTGGCAGGGGCTCACGAGCAGTACTTC. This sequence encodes CASSLVAGAHEQYF.

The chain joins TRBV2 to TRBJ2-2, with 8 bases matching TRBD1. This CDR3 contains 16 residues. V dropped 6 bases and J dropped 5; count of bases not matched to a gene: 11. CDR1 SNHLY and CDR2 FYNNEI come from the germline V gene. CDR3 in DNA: TGTGCCAGCAGGTCCGGTTCCAGGGGGCGTACCGGGGAGCTGTTTTTT. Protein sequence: CASRSGSRGRTGELFF.

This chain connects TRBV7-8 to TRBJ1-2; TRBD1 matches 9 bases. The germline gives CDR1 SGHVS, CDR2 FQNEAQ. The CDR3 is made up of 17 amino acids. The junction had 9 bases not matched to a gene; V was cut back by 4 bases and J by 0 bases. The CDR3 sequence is CASSSYRGRTTNYGYTF. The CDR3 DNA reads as TGTGCCAGCAGCTCCTACAGGGGGCGGACGACTAACTATGGCTACACCTTC.

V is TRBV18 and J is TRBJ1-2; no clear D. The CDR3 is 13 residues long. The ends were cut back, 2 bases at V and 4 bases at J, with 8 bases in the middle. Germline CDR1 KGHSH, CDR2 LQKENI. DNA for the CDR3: TGTGCCAGCTCACCAGAATCAGTCTATGGCTACACCTTC. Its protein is CASSPESVYGYTF.

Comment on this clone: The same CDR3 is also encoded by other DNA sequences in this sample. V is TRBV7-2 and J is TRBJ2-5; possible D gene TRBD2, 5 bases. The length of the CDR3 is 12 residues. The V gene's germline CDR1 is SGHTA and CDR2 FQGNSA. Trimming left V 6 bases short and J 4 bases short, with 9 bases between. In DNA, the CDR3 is TGTGCCAGCAGTCCCACTAGAGAGACCCAGTACTTC. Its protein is CASSPTRETQYF.

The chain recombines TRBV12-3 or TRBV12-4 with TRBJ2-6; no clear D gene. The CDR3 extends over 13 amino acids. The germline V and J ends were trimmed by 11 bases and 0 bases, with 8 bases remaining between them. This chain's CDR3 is CAARVSGANVLTF. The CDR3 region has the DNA TGTGCCGCCCGGGTCTCTGGGGCCAACGTCCTGACTTTC.

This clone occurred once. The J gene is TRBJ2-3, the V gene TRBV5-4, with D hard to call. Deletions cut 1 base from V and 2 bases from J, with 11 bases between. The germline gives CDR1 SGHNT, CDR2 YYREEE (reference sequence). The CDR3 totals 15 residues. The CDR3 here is CASSLSWATTDTQYF. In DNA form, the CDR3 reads TGTGCCAGCAGCTTGTCGTGGGCGACCACAGATACGCAGTATTTT.

CDR3 in DNA: TGTGCCAGCAGTCTAACCGACCTAGGTCACCAGTTCTTC. Encoded protein: CASSLTDLGHQFF. This sequence joins TRBV7-2 and TRBJ2-1; D call uncertain. The germline V and J ends were trimmed by 6 bases and 13 bases, with 19 bases remaining between them. Germline assignment: CDR1 SGHTA and CDR2 FQGNSA. CDR3 size: 13 residues.

The CDR3 loop reads CAGKTGCHQPQHF. The CDR3 DNA is TGTGCCGGAAAGACAGGGTGTCATCAGCCCCAGCATTTT. This sequence joins TRBV5-3 and TRBJ1-5; 7 bases align to TRBD1. TRBV5-3 is flagged as an ORF with uncertain function. The CDR3 has 13 residues. V was pared by 10 bases and J by 5 bases, with 9 bases of the junction left unmatched.

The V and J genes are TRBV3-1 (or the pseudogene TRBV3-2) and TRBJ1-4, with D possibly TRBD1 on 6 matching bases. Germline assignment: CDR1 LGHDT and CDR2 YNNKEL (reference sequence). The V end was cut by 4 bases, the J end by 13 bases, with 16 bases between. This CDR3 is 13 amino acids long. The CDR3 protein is CASSPQGLKGLFF. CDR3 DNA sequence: TGTGCCAGCAGCCCACAGGGTCTTAAGGGACTGTTTTTT.

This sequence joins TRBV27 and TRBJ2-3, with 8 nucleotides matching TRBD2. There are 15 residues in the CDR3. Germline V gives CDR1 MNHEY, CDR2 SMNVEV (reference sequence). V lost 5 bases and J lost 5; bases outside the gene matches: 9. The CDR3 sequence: CASSLKRGGLDTQYF. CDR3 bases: TGTGCCAGCAGTCTTAAACGGGGGGGCCTAGATACGCAGTATTTT.

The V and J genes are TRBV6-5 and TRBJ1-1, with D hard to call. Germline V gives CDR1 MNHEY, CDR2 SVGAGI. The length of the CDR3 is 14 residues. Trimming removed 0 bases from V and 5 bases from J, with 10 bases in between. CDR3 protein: CASSYSTAGTEAFF. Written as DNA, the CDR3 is TGTGCCAGCAGTTACTCGACGGCGGGGACTGAAGCTTTCTTT.

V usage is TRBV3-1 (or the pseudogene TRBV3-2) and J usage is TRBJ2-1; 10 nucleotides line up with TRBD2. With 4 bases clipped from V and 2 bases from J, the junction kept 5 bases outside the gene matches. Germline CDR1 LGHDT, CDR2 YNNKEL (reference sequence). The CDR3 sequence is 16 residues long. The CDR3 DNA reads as TGTGCCAGCAGCCCCTATACTAGCGGGGCCTACAATGAGCAGTTCTTC. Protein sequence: CASSPYTSGAYNEQFF.

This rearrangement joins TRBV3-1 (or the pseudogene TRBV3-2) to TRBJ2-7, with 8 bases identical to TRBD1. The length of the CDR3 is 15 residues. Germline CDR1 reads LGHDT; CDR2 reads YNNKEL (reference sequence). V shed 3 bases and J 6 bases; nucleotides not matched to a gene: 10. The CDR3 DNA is TGTGCCAGCAGCCACCTTCCGGGACAGGAGGCCGAGCAGTACTTC. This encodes CASSHLPGQEAEQYF.

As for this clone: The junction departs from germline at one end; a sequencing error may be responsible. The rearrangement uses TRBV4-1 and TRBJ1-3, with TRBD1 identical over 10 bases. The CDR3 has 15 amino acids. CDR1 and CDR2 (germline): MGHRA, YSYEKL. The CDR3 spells CASSQRQGAGNTIYF. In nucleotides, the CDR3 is TGCGCCAGCAGCCAACGACAGGGGGCTGGCAACACCATATATTTT.